This T cell receptor beta chain came from a study of blood T cell repertoires in COVID-19. This clone was recorded a few times. Germline loops: CDR1 SGHAT, CDR2 FQNNGV. This CDR3 has 16 amino acids. The V end was cut by 4 bases, the J end by 8 bases, with 21 bases between. As processed by the authors: Counts of nucleated cells, estimated from reference gene primer amplification, were obtained. Assay used: immunoSEQ multiplex PCR; TCRdb lists only in-frame clones, some missing. Clone size and the V and J calls come from that table; the DNA yielded D and trimming. The table lists about 110,000 clones, about 85% of them singletons, with about 3.9% in the top ten.

The TCR was taken from a man aged 45-65 years with acute or convalescent COVID-19. The chain carries TRBV11-2 and TRBJ1-5, with unresolved D. Sequenced material: peripheral blood. CDR3 loop: CASSSAAAAPGEPQHF. The CDR3 nucleotides read TGTGCCAGCAGCTCTGCCGCCGCGGCTCCGGGAGAGCCCCAGCATTTT.